Following are 17 T cell receptor beta chains from one sample sequenced in a study of OX40 agonist ivuxolimab in advanced cancers. Some clones are missing from TCRdb's copy, which holds only in-frame ones; the method was immunoSEQ multiplex PCR. The table shows over 60,000 clones, with 88% occurring only once. The sample was CD4+ or CD8+ T cells sorted from blood, taken in a trial of the OX40 agonist ivuxolimab. The receptor set was obtained from an adult with an advanced solid tumor such as melanoma, head and neck, liver or kidney cancer.

This clone was counted once. J is TRBJ2-5 and V is TRBV30, with 8 positions matching TRBD1. The germline V gene encodes CDR1 GTSNPN and CDR2 SVGIG (reference sequence). CDR3 length: 14 residues. V lost 3 bases and J lost 4; bases outside the gene matches: 7. The CDR3 sequence is CAWRTGTGPETQYF. CDR3 nucleotide sequence: TGTGCCTGGAGAACCGGGACAGGACCAGAGACCCAGTACTTC. Supplemented by reference TRBV30 and TRBJ2-5, the full variable domain reads SQTIHQWPATLVQPVGSPLSLECTVEGTSNPNLYWYRQAAGRGLQLLFYSVGIGQISSEVPQNLSASRPQDRQFILSSKKLLLSDSGFYLCAWRTGTGPETQYFGPGTRLLVL.

In its sample, this clone was seen a few times. This chain links TRBV10-2 with TRBJ2-3; a possible D gene is TRBD2 (6 bases). Trimming stripped 6 bases from V and 4 bases from J, with 11 bases between. There are 13 residues in the CDR3. Germline V CDR1 and CDR2: WSHSY, SAAADI. The DNA of the CDR3 is TGCGCCAGCAGCTTTTCGGGGGCAGATACGCAGTATTTT. Its translation: CASSFSGADTQYF.

J is TRBJ2-7 and V is TRBV2; D perhaps matches TRBD2 (6 bases). This CDR3 has 13 residues. Germline V gene data show CDR1 as SNHLY and CDR2 as FYNNEI. Trimming shortened V by 6 bases and J by 2 bases, and 11 bases separated the two germline ends. CDR3 DNA sequence: TGTGCCAGCAGACGACTAGAAACCTACGAGCAGTACTTC. Translation gives CASRRLETYEQYF.

The J gene is TRBJ1-1, the V gene TRBV5-4; possibly TRBD1 for D (6 bases). With 4 bases removed from V and 1 base from J, the gap between germline ends came to 14 bases. This CDR3 contains 15 residues. The V gene's germline CDR1 is SGHNT and CDR2 YYREEE (reference sequence). CDR3 protein: CASSPEGVSNTEAFF. The CDR3 DNA reads as TGTGCCAGCAGCCCAGAGGGGGTTTCGAACACTGAAGCTTTCTTT.

The chain links TRBV27 to TRBJ2-3, with no clear D. V was clipped by 4 bases and J by 4 bases, with 15 bases between them. CDR1 is MNHEY and CDR2 is SMNVEV in the germline V gene (reference sequence). The CDR3 has 15 amino acids. CDR3 DNA sequence: TGTGCCAGCAGTTCCCACGGGTGGCTCCCAGATACGCAGTATTTT. This translates into CASSSHGWLPDTQYF.

The chain couples TRBV18 to TRBJ2-7, with TRBD1 matching 9 bases. CDR1 and CDR2 from the germline V gene are KGHSH and LQKENI. The CDR3 is 15 amino acids. V shed 4 bases, J shed 6 bases, and the junction held 10 bases outside the gene matches. The CDR3 DNA is TGTGCCAGCTCACAGAGGACAGGGGCCTTGGGCGAGCAGTACTTC. This encodes CASSQRTGALGEQYF.

The rearrangement joins TRBV18 to TRBJ2-7; 8 nucleotides align to TRBD1. Looked up from germline, CDR1 is KGHSH and CDR2 is LQKENI. Trimming at V came to 3 bases and at J to 2 bases, leaving 12 bases not matched to a gene. This CDR3 contains 17 residues. CDR3: CASSPNESQGAPYEQYF. The CDR3 region has the DNA TGTGCCAGCTCACCGAACGAATCCCAGGGGGCACCCTACGAGCAGTACTTC. The whole variable domain, filled in from reference TRBV18 and TRBJ2-7, reads NAGVMQNPRHLVRRRGQEARLRCSPMKGHSHVYWYRQLPEEGLKFMVYLQKENIIDESGMPKERFSAEFPKEGPSILRIQQVVRGDSAAYFCASSPNESQGAPYEQYFGPGTRLTVT.

This rearrangement joins TRBV7-2 to TRBJ1-3; D is perhaps TRBD1 (5 bases). The CDR3 covers 14 residues. Trimming cost V 6 bases and J 2 bases, with 11 bases left between them. Germline V gene lookup returns CDR1 SGHTA and CDR2 FQGNSA. The chain's CDR3 is CASSFDSAGNTIYF. DNA for the CDR3: TGTGCCAGCAGTTTCGACAGCGCTGGAAACACCATATATTTT.

This sequence joins TRBV27 and TRBJ2-3; possibly TRBD1 or TRBD2 for D (5 bases each). This CDR3 comprises 15 residues. Per germline, CDR1 MNHEY and CDR2 SMNVEV (reference sequence). Trimming stripped 7 bases from V and 2 bases from J, with 16 bases between. For the CDR3, the DNA is TGTGCCAGCACGAACCGAGGGGATAACACAGATACGCAGTATTTT. Encoded protein: CASTNRGDNTDTQYF.

The V gene is TRBV15, the J gene TRBJ2-3; possibly TRBD1 or TRBD2 for D (5 bases each). The V and J ends lost 2 bases and 4 bases respectively, with 13 bases between them. CDR1 is LNHNV, CDR2 YYDKDF, per germline (reference sequence). The CDR3 consists of 15 residues. CDR3: CATSRPPGTADTQYF. The CDR3 region has the DNA TGTGCCACCAGCAGACCTCCGGGGACGGCAGATACGCAGTATTTT.

This sequence joins TRBV4-3 and TRBJ2-2; a weak D match, TRBD1 (6 bases). CDR1 LGHNA and CDR2 YSLEER come from the germline V gene. The CDR3 sequence is 19 residues long. Trimming cost V 0 bases and J 0 bases, with 17 bases left between them. CDR3 protein: CASSQDPLTGITNTGELFF. Written as DNA, the CDR3 is TGCGCCAGCAGCCAAGACCCCCTGACAGGCATTACGAACACCGGGGAGCTGTTTTTT.

CDR3 nucleotide sequence: TGTGCCAGCAGTTCGCCCGGTCGTAAAGGGGCTGAAGCTTTCTTT. It specifies CASSSPGRKGAEAFF. The chain employs TRBV28 and TRBJ1-1, with D possibly TRBD1 on 5 matching bases. The CDR3 runs 15 residues. Germline assignment: CDR1 MDHEN and CDR2 SYDVKM. Trimming removed 4 bases from V and 6 bases from J, with 18 bases in between.

V usage is TRBV7-2 and J usage is TRBJ2-6; TRBD1 matches 9 bases. CDR3 length equals 17 residues. Germline CDR1 SGHTA, CDR2 FQGNSA. V gave up 5 bases and J gave up 2 bases; unmatched junction bases: 7. CDR3 DNA: TGTGCCAGCAGCATCCGGGACAGGGAAGCTGGGGCCAACGTCCTGACTTTC. As protein: CASSIRDREAGANVLTF.

As to this clone: Different DNA sequences within this sample yield the same CDR3. The chain joins TRBV28 to TRBJ2-7; D gene unclear. CDR3 length: 11 residues. The ends were cut back, 2 bases at V and 4 bases at J, with 3 bases in the middle. Germline V lookup: CDR1 MDHEN, CDR2 SYDVKM. The CDR3 nucleotides read TGTGCCAGCAGTTTAGGTTACGAGCAGTACTTC. It encodes CASSLGYEQYF.

J is TRBJ2-6 and V is TRBV7-9; no clear D gene. Germline CDR1 and CDR2: SEHNR and FQNEAQ (reference sequence). Trimming left V 5 bases short and J 1 base short, with 9 bases between. CDR3 length equals 15 residues. The CDR3 spells CASSQEASGANVLTF. In DNA, the CDR3 is TGTGCCAGCAGCCAAGAGGCGTCTGGGGCCAACGTCCTGACTTTC.

The chain has TRBV7-2 and TRBJ2-7; 9 bases are a match to TRBD2. Germline trimming cut 5 bases from V and 2 bases from J; bases unmatched to any gene: 7. Germline V CDR1 and CDR2: SGHTA, FQGNSA. The CDR3 extends over 15 amino acids. The CDR3 here is CASSPSSGVAYEQYF. The CDR3 coding sequence is TGTGCCAGCAGCCCTTCTAGCGGGGTGGCCTACGAGCAGTACTTC.

The rearrangement joins TRBV6-5 to TRBJ2-7; a possible D gene is TRBD1 (5 bases). Germline CDR1 reads MNHEY; CDR2 reads SVGAGI. The CDR3 extends over 12 amino acids. The V and J ends lost 6 bases and 3 bases respectively, with 9 bases between them. The CDR3 loop is CASSRTSYEQYF. The CDR3 bases are TGTGCCAGCAGCAGGACAAGCTACGAGCAGTACTTC.